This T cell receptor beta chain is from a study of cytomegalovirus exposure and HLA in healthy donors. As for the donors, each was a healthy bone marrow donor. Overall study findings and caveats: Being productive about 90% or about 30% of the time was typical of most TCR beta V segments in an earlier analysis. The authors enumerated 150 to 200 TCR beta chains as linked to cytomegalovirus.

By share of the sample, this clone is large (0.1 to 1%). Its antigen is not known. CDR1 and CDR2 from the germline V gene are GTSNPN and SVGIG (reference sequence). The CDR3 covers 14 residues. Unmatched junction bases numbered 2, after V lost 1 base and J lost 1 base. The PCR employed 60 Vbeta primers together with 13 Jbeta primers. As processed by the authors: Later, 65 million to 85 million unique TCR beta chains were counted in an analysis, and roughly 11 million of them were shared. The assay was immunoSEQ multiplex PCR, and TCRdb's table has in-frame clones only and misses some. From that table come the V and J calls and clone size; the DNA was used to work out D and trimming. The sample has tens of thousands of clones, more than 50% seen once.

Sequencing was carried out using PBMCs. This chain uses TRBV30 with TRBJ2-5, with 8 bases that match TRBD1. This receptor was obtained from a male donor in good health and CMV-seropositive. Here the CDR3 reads CAWSGDRSQETQYF. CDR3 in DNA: TGTGCCTGGAGTGGGGACAGGTCCCAAGAGACCCAGTACTTC.